These 21 T cell receptor beta chains came from one sample sequenced in a study of blood T cells in healthy people across ages. A second PCR, run for roughly 7 to 12 cycles, used a sample-barcoded 5' primer plus a J-beta primer mix. MiXCR was run by TCRdb on the 5' RACE reads, yielding one entry per CDR3 protein. Of about 930,000 distinct CDR3 sequences in the sample, 25% to 35% were seen once. These data also formed part of another study, on T cells of mothers and their children.

Source material: blood. The receptor set was obtained from a woman aged 40 to 50 in good health.

This clonotype turned up a few times. V gene TRBV7-6 combines with J gene TRBJ1-4; D uncertain. Looked up from germline, CDR1 is SGHVS and CDR2 is FNYEAQ. V lost 1 base to trimming and J lost 5 bases, with 11 bases between them. The CDR3 loop spans 15 amino acids. The CDR3 protein is CASSLGRSPNEKLFF. Written as DNA, the CDR3 is TGTGCCAGCAGCTTAGGACGCAGCCCAAATGAAAAACTGTTTTTT.

This chain links TRBV20-1 with TRBJ2-4, with D tentatively TRBD2 (7 bases). The J call may be faulty, since TRBJ2-7 better matches the DNA end. CDR1 is DFQATT, CDR2 SNEGSKA, per germline (reference sequence). CDR3 length: 14 residues. The CDR3 DNA follows: TGCAGTGCCCTAAGGGGGGGGCGGGTCTACGAGCAGTACTTC. Translated, it gives CSALRGGRVYEQYF.

The chain employs TRBV12-3 or TRBV12-4 and TRBJ2-2; maybe TRBD1 (5 bases). The CDR3 runs to 13 residues. Between the trimmed V and J ends, which lost 5 bases and 5 bases, there was a span of 9 bases. The CDR3 bases are TGTGCCAGCAGTCGACAGAGGACCGGGGAGCTGTTTTTT. Translation: CASSRQRTGELFF.

This clonotype turned up a few times. The V call is TRBV5-1, the J call TRBJ2-5; TRBD2 might be the D (6 bases). Judging by the DNA end, TRBJ2-7 fits better; the J call may be wrong. Germline CDR1 reads SGHRS; CDR2 reads YFSETQ. The CDR3 is made up of 13 amino acids. CDR3 residues: CASSFMGGSEQYF. DNA for the CDR3: TGCGCCAGCAGCTTTATGGGGGGATCCGAGCAGTACTTC.

The chain combines TRBV19 with TRBJ2-4; TRBD2 aligns across 7 bases. V trimming: 5 bases; J trimming: 9 bases; junction bases outside the gene matches: 16. CDR3 length: 16 amino acids. Germline V gene sequence: CDR1 LNHDA, CDR2 SQIVND (reference sequence). The CDR3 here is CASSLNSGTMATIQYF. CDR3 in DNA: TGTGCCAGTAGTCTCAACTCCGGGACTATGGCAACCATTCAGTACTTC.

This sequence joins TRBV12-3 or TRBV12-4 and TRBJ2-7; TRBD2 is a possible D gene (6 bases). Trimming stripped 2 bases from V and 2 bases from J, with 19 bases between. CDR3 length: 17 residues. The CDR3 bases are TGTGCCAGCAGTTTACCTCCACCCGGGAGTGAACCCTACGAGCAGTACTTC. This codes for CASSLPPPGSEPYEQYF.

This chain joins TRBV7-2 and TRBJ2-1; D gene ambiguous. Looked up from germline, CDR1 is SGHTA and CDR2 is FQGNSA. The CDR3 is 15 amino acids. Trimming left V 1 base short and J 11 bases short, with 18 bases between. CDR3 residues: CASSLGGLNLNKQFF. Here the CDR3 DNA reads TGTGCCAGCAGCTTAGGGGGTTTAAACTTGAATAAGCAGTTCTTC.

This clonotype has just a few counts. V usage is TRBV28 and J usage is TRBJ2-5; weak D call: TRBD1 (6 bases). CDR3 length: 14 amino acids. Deletions cut 8 bases from V and 2 bases from J, with 15 bases between. CDR1 is MDHEN, CDR2 SYDVKM, per germline. The CDR3 DNA follows: TGTGCCAGCGGGAGAGGGGGATTGCAAGAGACCCAGTACTTC. Its translation is CASGRGGLQETQYF.

The sample holds a few counts of this clonotype. The V call is TRBV4-2, the J call TRBJ1-2, with D possibly TRBD1 on 5 matching bases. V gave up 4 bases and J gave up 6 bases, with 24 bases separating them. This CDR3 region has 17 residues. Germline assignment: CDR1 LGHNA and CDR2 YNFKEQ. CDR3 region: CASSPRFRVGLGDGYTF. The CDR3 DNA reads TGTGCCAGCAGCCCAAGATTTCGGGTCGGACTGGGGGATGGCTACACCTTC.

J is TRBJ2-2 and V is TRBV6-5, with D possibly matching TRBD1 (6 bases). Germline V lookup: CDR1 MNHEY, CDR2 SVGAGI. CDR3 length: 13 amino acids. The V gene lost 6 bases and the J gene lost 7 bases, with 12 bases spanning the gap. CDR3 sequence reads: CASSPGADGELFF. In nucleotides, the CDR3 is TGTGCCAGCAGCCCAGGGGCGGACGGGGAGCTGTTTTTT.

About this clonotype itself: An end of the junction does not agree with germline; a read error may underlie this. The gene calls are TRBV5-1 and TRBJ2-5, with D possibly called TRBD1 or TRBD2 (6 bases each). The CDR3 sequence is 17 residues long. Germline CDR1 reads SGHRS; CDR2 reads YFSETQ. The CDR3 DNA is TGCGCCAGTAGCTTGGGACCCTCGGGGGCAGAGTACAATGAGCAGTACTTC. Translating it yields CASSLGPSGAEYNEQYF.

This clonotype was counted ten times or more. The chain recombines TRBV20-1 with TRBJ2-7; possibly TRBD2 for D (6 bases). Germline V gives CDR1 DFQATT, CDR2 SNEGSKA (reference sequence). The CDR3 sequence is 15 residues long. V was clipped by 0 bases and J by 2 bases, with 14 bases between them. CDR3 coding DNA: TGCAGTGCTAGAGATCGAACTAGCCGAACCTACGAGCAGTACTTC. Amino acids: CSARDRTSRTYEQYF.

This clonotype has just a few counts. The gene calls are TRBV20-1 and TRBJ2-1; 14 nucleotides agree with TRBD2. Unmatched junction bases numbered 7, after V lost 5 bases and J lost 10 bases. Looked up from germline, CDR1 is DFQATT and CDR2 is SNEGSKA (reference sequence). The CDR3 consists of 14 residues. CDR3 DNA sequence: TGCAGTGCTGGAGGGACTAGCGGGGGTGAGGAGCAGTTCTTC. It encodes CSAGGTSGGEEQFF.

The V gene is TRBV12-3 or TRBV12-4, the J gene TRBJ1-1, with D perhaps TRBD1 (5 bases). The CDR3 sequence is 12 residues long. V lost 10 bases to trimming and J lost 6 bases, with 15 bases between them. CDR3 in amino acids: CATRIRVPEAFF. In DNA form, the CDR3 reads TGTGCCACAAGAATCAGGGTCCCTGAAGCTTTCTTT.

This clonotype was picked up a small number of times. The chain carries TRBV11-2 and TRBJ2-5; D uncertain. The CDR3 is 14 amino acids. The V end was cut by 1 base, the J end by 1 base, with 7 bases between. The germline gives CDR1 SGHAT, CDR2 FQNNGV. This chain's CDR3 is CASSLVWPQETQYF. The CDR3 DNA follows: TGTGCCAGCAGCTTAGTTTGGCCCCAAGAGACCCAGTACTTC. The full variable domain, with the rest looked up from reference TRBV11-2 and TRBJ2-5, is EAGVAQSPRYKIIEKRQSVAFWCNPISGHATLYWYQQILGQGPKLLIQFQNNGVVDDSQLPKDRFSAERLKGVDSTLKIQPAKLEDSAVYLCASSLVWPQETQYFGPGTRLLVL.

This sequence joins TRBV12-3 or TRBV12-4 and TRBJ2-2; D is perhaps TRBD2 (6 bases). V shed 8 bases and J shed 0 bases, with 13 bases lying between them. The CDR3 spans 15 residues. In DNA form, the CDR3 reads TGTGCCAGCGGCAACCGGGAGCCGAACACCGGGGAGCTGTTTTTT. It is translated as CASGNREPNTGELFF.

In this sample, this clonotype turned up a few times. The chain links TRBV9 to TRBJ1-2, with 7 bases that match TRBD1. Germline V gene data show CDR1 as SGDLS and CDR2 as YYNGEE. Trimming at V came to 6 bases and at J to 2 bases, leaving 7 bases not matched to a gene. CDR3 length: 14 amino acids. CDR3 bases: TGTGCCAGCACCGCTTCAGGGGGAAACTATGGCTACACCTTC. This gives the protein CASTASGGNYGYTF.

The gene calls are TRBV28 and TRBJ1-1, with 7 bases aligning to TRBD1. Germline V gives CDR1 MDHEN, CDR2 SYDVKM. CDR3 length equals 14 residues. The V segment lost 7 bases and the J segment 1 base; nucleotides outside the gene matches: 6. The CDR3 sequence: CASTEGQANTEAFF. The CDR3 nucleotides read TGTGCCAGCACCGAAGGACAGGCGAACACTGAAGCTTTCTTT. The whole variable domain, remainder taken from reference TRBV28 and TRBJ1-1, is DVKVTQSSRYLVKRTGEKVFLECVQDMDHENMFWYRQDPGLGLRLIYFSYDVKMKEKGDIPEGYSVSREKKERFSLILESASTNQTSMYLCASTEGQANTEAFFGQGTRLTVV.

Only a few counts were recorded for this clonotype. The chain is built from TRBV7-8 and TRBJ1-3; 11 bases agree with TRBD1. This CDR3 has 15 amino acids. Germline CDR1 SGHVS, CDR2 FQNEAQ. Trimming cost V 5 bases and J 2 bases; bases outside gene matches: 2. This CDR3 reads CASSRDRGAGNTIYF. In DNA form, the CDR3 reads TGTGCCAGCAGCCGGGACAGGGGGGCTGGAAACACCATATATTTT.

J is TRBJ2-7 and V is TRBV9; 10 nucleotides match TRBD2. V lost 0 bases to trimming and J lost 3 bases; unmatched junction nucleotides: 3. Germline V gives CDR1 SGDLS, CDR2 YYNGEE. The CDR3 contains 15 residues. Here the CDR3 DNA reads TGTGCCAGCAGCGTAGAGCCTAGCGGGAGCTACGAGCAGTACTTC. Amino acid sequence: CASSVEPSGSYEQYF.

The V call is TRBV19, the J call TRBJ2-5; D might be TRBD2 (6 bases). Matching the DNA end better, TRBJ2-7 makes the J call doubtful. This CDR3 spans 15 amino acids. In germline, CDR1 is LNHDA, CDR2 SQIVND (reference sequence). CDR3 loop: CASSIGGGTYYEQYF. CDR3 bases: TGTGCCAGTAGTATCGGCGGAGGGACCTACTACGAGCAGTACTTC.